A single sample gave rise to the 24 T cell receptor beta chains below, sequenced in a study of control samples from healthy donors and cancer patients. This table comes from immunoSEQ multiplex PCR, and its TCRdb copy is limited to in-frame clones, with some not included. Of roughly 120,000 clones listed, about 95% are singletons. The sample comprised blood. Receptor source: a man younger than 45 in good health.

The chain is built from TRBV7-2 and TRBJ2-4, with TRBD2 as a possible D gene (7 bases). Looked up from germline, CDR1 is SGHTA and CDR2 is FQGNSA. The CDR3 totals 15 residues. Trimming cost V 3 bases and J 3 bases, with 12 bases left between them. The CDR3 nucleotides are TGTGCCAGCAGCTTGGGGGGGCCGGGCAAAAACATTCAGTACTTC. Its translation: CASSLGGPGKNIQYF.

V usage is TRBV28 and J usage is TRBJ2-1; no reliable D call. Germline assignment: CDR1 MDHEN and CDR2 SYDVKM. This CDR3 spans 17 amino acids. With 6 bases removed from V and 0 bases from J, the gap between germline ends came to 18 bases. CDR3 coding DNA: TGTGCCAGCAGGCCCTCTTCTAGGAAAGACTCCTACAATGAGCAGTTCTTC. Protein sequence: CASRPSSRKDSYNEQFF.

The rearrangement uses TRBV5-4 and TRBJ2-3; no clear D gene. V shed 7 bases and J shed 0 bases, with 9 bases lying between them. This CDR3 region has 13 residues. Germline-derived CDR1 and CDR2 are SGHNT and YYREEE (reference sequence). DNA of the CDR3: TGTGCCAGCTCCAGCCAGAGCACAGATACGCAGTATTTT. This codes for CASSSQSTDTQYF.

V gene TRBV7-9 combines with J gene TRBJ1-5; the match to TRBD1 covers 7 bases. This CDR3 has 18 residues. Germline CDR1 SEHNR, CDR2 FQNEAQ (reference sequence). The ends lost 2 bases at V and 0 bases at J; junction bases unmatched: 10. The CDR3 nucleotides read TGTGCCAGCAGCTTAAGAAGAAGTGGGACAGTTAGCAATCAGCCCCAGCATTTT. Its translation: CASSLRRSGTVSNQPQHF.

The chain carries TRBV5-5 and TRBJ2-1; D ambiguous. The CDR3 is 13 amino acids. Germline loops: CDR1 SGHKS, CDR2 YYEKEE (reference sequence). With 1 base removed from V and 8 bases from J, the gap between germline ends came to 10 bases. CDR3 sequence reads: CASSLRPSDEQFF. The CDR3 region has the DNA TGTGCCAGCAGCTTGAGGCCCTCGGATGAGCAGTTCTTC.

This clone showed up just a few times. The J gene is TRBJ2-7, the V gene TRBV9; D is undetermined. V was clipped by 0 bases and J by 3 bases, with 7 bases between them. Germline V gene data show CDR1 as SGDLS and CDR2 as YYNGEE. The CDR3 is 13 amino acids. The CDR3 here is CASSVGDLYEQYF. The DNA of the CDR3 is TGTGCCAGCAGCGTAGGAGACCTCTACGAGCAGTACTTC.

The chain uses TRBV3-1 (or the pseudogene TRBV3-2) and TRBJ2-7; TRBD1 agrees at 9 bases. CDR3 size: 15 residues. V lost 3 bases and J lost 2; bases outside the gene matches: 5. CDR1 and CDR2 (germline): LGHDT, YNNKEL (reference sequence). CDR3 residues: CASSHKGQGTYEQYF. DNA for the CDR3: TGTGCCAGCAGCCATAAGGGACAGGGAACCTACGAGCAGTACTTC.

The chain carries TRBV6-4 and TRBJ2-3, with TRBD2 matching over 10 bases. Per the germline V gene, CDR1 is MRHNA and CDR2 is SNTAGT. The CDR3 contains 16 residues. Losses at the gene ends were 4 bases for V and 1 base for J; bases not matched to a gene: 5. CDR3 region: CASSGGTSGGTDTQYF. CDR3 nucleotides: TGTGCCAGCAGTGGTGGTACTAGCGGGGGCACAGATACGCAGTATTTT.

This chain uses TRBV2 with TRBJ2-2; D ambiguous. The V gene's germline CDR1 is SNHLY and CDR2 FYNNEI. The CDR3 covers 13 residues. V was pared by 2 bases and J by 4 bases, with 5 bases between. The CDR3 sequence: CASSEHLTGELFF. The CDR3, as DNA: TGTGCCAGCAGTGAACACCTCACCGGGGAGCTGTTTTTT. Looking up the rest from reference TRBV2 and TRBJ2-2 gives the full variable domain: EPEVTQTPSHQVTQMGQEVILRCVPISNHLYFYWYRQILGQKVEFLVSFYNNEISEKSEIFDDQFSVERPDGSNFTLKIRSTKLEDSAMYFCASSEHLTGELFFGEGSRLTVL.

In nucleotides, the CDR3 is TGTGCCAGCAGCTCGTGGACTAGCGGCACCGGGGAGCTGTTTTTT. As protein: CASSSWTSGTGELFF. J is TRBJ2-2 and V is TRBV7-6; TRBD2 agrees at 10 bases. Germline CDR1 is SGHVS and CDR2 is FNYEAQ. V was clipped by 4 bases and J by 4 bases; unmatched bases: 3. CDR3 length: 15 residues.

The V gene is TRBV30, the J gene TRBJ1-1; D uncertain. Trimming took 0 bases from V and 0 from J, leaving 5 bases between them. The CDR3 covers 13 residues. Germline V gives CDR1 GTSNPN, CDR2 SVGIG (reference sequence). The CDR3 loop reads CAWSVSVNTEAFF. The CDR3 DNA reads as TGTGCCTGGAGTGTTTCAGTGAACACTGAAGCTTTCTTT.

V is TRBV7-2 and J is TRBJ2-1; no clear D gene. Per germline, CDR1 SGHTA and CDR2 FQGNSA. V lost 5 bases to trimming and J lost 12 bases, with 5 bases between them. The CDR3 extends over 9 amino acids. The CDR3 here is CASSPLQFF. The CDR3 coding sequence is TGTGCCAGCAGCCCCCTGCAGTTCTTC.

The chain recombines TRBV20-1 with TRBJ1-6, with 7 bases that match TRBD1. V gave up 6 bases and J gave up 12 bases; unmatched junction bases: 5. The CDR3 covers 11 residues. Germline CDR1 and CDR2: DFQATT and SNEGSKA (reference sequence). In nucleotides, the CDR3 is TGCAGTGCCATCGACAGGGAACCCCTCCACTTT. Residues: CSAIDREPLHF.

CDR3 nucleotide sequence: TGTGCCAGCAGCCAAGACACCGGAGGGCAGCCCCAGCATTTT. This translates into CASSQDTGGQPQHF. This chain links TRBV3-1 (or the pseudogene TRBV3-2) with TRBJ1-5; D gene unclear. Per germline, CDR1 LGHDT and CDR2 YNNKEL (reference sequence). Trimming removed 0 bases at V and 7 bases at J, with 10 bases between. The CDR3 length is 14 residues.

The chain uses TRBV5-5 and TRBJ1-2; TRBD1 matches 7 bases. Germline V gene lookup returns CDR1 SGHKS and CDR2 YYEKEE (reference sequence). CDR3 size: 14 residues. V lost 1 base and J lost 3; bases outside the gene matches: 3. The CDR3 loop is CASSLTGTDYGYTF. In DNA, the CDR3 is TGTGCCAGCAGCTTGACCGGGACAGACTATGGCTACACCTTC.

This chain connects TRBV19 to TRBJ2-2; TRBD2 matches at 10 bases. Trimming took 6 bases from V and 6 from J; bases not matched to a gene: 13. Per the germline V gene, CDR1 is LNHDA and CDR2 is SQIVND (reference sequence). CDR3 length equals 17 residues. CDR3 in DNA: TGTGCCAGTAGGAACCGAGGAGCGGGGGGGCCGTCCGGGGAGCTGTTTTTT. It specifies CASRNRGAGGPSGELFF.

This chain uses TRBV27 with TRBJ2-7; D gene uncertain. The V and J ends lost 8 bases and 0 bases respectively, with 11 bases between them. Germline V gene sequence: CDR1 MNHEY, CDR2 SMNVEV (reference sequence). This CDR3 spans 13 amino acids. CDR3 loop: CASSPSSSYEQYF. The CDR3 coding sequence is TGTGCCAGCTCGCCGTCTAGCTCCTACGAGCAGTACTTC.

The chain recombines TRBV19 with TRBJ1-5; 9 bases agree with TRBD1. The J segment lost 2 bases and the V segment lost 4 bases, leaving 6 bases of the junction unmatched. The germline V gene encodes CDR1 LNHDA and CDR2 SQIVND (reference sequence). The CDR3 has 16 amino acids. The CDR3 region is CASSRQGQGGNQPQHF. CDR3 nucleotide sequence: TGTGCCAGTAGTAGACAGGGACAGGGAGGCAATCAGCCCCAGCATTTT.

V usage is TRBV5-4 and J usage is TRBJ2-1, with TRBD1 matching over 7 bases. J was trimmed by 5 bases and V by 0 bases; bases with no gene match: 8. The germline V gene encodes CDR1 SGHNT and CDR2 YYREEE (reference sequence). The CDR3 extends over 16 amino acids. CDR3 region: CASSLGAQGRNNEQFF. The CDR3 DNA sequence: TGTGCCAGCAGCTTGGGGGCACAGGGGCGAAACAATGAGCAGTTCTTC.

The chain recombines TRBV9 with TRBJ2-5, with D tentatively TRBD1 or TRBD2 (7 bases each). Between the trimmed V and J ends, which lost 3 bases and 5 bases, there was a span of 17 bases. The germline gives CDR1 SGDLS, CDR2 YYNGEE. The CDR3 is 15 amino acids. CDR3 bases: TGTGCCAGCAGCGCCCAGGGGGGGTTAGGGGAGACCCAGTACTTC. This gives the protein CASSAQGGLGETQYF. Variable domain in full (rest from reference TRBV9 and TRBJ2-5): DSGVTQTPKHLITATGQRVTLRCSPRSGDLSVYWYQQSLDQGLQFLIQYYNGEERAKGNILERFSAQQFPDLHSELNLSSLELGDSALYFCASSAQGGLGETQYFGPGTRLLVL.

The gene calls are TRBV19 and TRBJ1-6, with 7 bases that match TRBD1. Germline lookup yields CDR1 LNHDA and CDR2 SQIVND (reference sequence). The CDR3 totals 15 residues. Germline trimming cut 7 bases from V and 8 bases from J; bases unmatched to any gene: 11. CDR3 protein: CASTSPTGTDSPLHF. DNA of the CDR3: TGTGCCAGTACCTCCCCGACAGGGACGGATTCACCCCTCCACTTT.

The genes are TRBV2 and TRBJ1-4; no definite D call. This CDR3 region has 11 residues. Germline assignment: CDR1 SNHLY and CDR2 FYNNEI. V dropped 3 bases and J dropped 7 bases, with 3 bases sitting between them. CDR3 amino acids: CASSEFEKLFF. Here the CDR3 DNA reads TGTGCCAGCAGTGAGTTTGAAAAACTGTTTTTT. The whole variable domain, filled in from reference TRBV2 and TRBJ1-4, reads EPEVTQTPSHQVTQMGQEVILRCVPISNHLYFYWYRQILGQKVEFLVSFYNNEISEKSEIFDDQFSVERPDGSNFTLKIRSTKLEDSAMYFCASSEFEKLFFGSGTQLSVL.

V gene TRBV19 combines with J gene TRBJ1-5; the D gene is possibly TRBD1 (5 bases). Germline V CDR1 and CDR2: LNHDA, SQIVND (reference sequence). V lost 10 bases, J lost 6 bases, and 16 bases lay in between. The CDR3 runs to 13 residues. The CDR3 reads CATKSRGSQPQHF. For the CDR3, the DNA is TGTGCCACGAAGAGTAGGGGAAGTCAGCCCCAGCATTTT.

CDR3 coding DNA: TGCGCCAGCAGCCGGACTAGTTTAGATACGCAGTATTTT. Its protein is CASSRTSLDTQYF. This chain uses TRBV5-1 with TRBJ2-3; 7 bases align to TRBD2. Germline V gives CDR1 SGHRS, CDR2 YFSETQ. After removal of 4 bases from V and 5 bases from J, the junction contained 4 bases not matched to a gene. The CDR3 spans 13 residues.